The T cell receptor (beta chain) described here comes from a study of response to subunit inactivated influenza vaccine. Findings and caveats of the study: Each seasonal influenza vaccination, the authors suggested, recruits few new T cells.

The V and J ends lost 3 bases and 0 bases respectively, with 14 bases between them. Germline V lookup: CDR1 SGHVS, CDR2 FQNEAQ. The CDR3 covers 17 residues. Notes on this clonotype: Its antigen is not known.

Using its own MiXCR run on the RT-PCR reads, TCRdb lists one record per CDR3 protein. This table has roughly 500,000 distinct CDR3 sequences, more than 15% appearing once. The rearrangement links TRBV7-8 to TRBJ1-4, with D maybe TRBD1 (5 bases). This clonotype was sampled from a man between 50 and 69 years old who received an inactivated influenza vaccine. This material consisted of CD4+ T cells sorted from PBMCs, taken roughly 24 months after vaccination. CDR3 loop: CASSFTVGVATNEKLFF. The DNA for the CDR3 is TGTGCCAGCAGCTTTACAGTGGGGGTAGCAACTAATGAAAAACTGTTTTTT.